These T cell receptor beta chains were read from a single sample in a study of blood T cell repertoires in COVID-19. This table comes from immunoSEQ multiplex PCR, and its TCRdb copy is limited to in-frame clones, with some not included. The sample includes 80,000 to 100,000 clones, around 67% of them seen just once. Sequencing was carried out using peripheral blood. All receptors come from a man between 70 and 80 years old with COVID-19, enrolled during active disease. CDR3s include the opening cysteine and the closing phenylalanine or tryptophan. The order of the fields is J gene, clone size, D gene, V gene, CDR3 protein, CDR3 DNA. The D gene is left open where the match is weak. Size tells how often a clone was seen (once, few, many) or the class of an expanded clone, and some rows leave it out.

TRBJ2-7 NA TRBD2 TRBV5-4 CASSSGGGLAGTYEQYF TGTGCCAGCAGCTCTGGGGGGGGGTTAGCAGGGACCTACGAGCAGTACTTC
TRBJ2-1 NA TRBD1 TRBV10-3 CAISATGGTYNEQFF TGTGCCATCAGTGCGACAGGGGGGACCTACAATGAGCAGTTCTTC
TRBJ1-1 NA TRBD1 TRBV28 CASSPGGGDTEAFF TGTGCCAGCAGTCCAGGGGGCGGAGACACTGAAGCTTTCTTT
TRBJ1-3 NA NA TRBV28 CASSLALDSLSGNTIYF TGTGCCAGCAGTTTAGCTCTGGACAGCCTCTCTGGAAACACCATATATTTT
TRBJ1-3 NA TRBD1 TRBV18 CASSTTTGIRNTIYF TGTGCCAGCTCCACTACGACAGGGATCAGAAACACCATATATTTT
TRBJ2-1 NA TRBD2 TRBV27 CASSLAVSSYNEQFF TGTGCCAGCAGCCTAGCGGTAAGCTCCTACAATGAGCAGTTCTTC
TRBJ1-5 NA NA TRBV4-1 CASSPNPASVNQPQHF TGCGCCAGCAGCCCTAACCCCGCTTCGGTGAATCAGCCCCAGCATTTT
TRBJ2-1 once TRBD1 TRBV5-1 CASRTGTDVYNEQFF TGCGCCAGCAGAACCGGGACAGACGTTTACAATGAGCAGTTCTTC
TRBJ1-1 NA TRBD1 TRBV19 CASSTQGAGATEAFF TGTGCCAGTTCAACCCAGGGGGCAGGGGCCACTGAAGCTTTCTTT
TRBJ2-2 NA TRBD1 TRBV29-1 CSARTGTNTGELFF TGCAGCGCTCGGACAGGGACAAACACCGGGGAGCTGTTTTTT
TRBJ2-1 NA TRBD2 TRBV7-3 CASSLLAGDLYEQFF TGTGCCAGCAGCTTACTTGCGGGAGATTTGTATGAGCAGTTCTTC
TRBJ1-3 NA TRBD1 TRBV4-2 CASSRGGTASGNTIYF TGTGCCAGCAGCCGCGGAGGGACAGCCTCTGGAAACACCATATATTTT
TRBJ2-7 few TRBD2 TRBV7-2 CASSLWASGGYEQYF TGTGCCAGCAGCTTATGGGCTAGCGGGGGCTACGAGCAGTACTTC
TRBJ1-1 NA NA TRBV6-1 CASSSQQGSNTEAFF TGTGCCAGCAGTTCCCAACAGGGAAGTAACACTGAAGCTTTCTTT
TRBJ1-1 NA NA TRBV18 CASSPIGQTHTEAFF TGTGCCAGCTCACCAATCGGTCAGACTCACACTGAAGCTTTCTTT
TRBJ1-1 NA NA TRBV7-9 CASSSLPSATANTEAFF TGTGCCAGCAGCTCCCTCCCTTCGGCGACAGCGAACACTGAAGCTTTCTTT
TRBJ2-5 NA TRBD1 TRBV6-2/TRBV6-3 CASSYRIYDRDETQYF TGTGCCAGCAGTTACCGGATATATGACAGGGACGAGACCCAGTACTTC
TRBJ2-7 NA TRBD1 TRBV11-2 CASRPIRGQGIYEQYF TGTGCCAGCAGACCCATCCGGGGACAGGGTATCTACGAGCAGTACTTC
TRBJ1-2 once TRBD1 TRBV4-1 CASSQSTSGTGYGYTF TGCGCCAGCAGCCAATCAACTTCCGGGACAGGGTATGGCTACACCTTC
TRBJ1-6 many NA TRBV28 CASSLAEGGNSPLHF TGTGCCAGCAGTTTAGCGGAGGGGGGGAATTCACCCCTCCACTTT
TRBJ2-2 NA NA TRBV30 CASNPGYTGELFF TGTGCCTCAAACCCAGGGTACACCGGGGAGCTGTTTTTT
TRBJ2-1 NA TRBD2 TRBV9 CASATSGTGGGYNEQFF TGTGCCAGCGCTACCTCGGGGACGGGAGGGGGCTACAATGAGCAGTTCTTC
TRBJ2-5 NA TRBD2 TRBV25-1 CASNPSGRETQYF TGTGCCAGCAATCCTAGCGGGAGAGAGACCCAGTACTTC
TRBJ1-5 NA TRBD1 TRBV5-1 CASSPEGQINQPQHF TGCGCCAGCAGCCCCGAGGGACAGATTAATCAGCCCCAGCATTTT
TRBJ2-1 many TRBD1 TRBV27 CASRGGQGAYNEQFF TGTGCCAGCAGGGGGGGACAGGGTGCCTACAATGAGCAGTTCTTC
TRBJ2-2 few NA TRBV9 CASSVGGHTGELFF TGTGCCAGCAGCGTAGGGGGGCACACCGGGGAGCTGTTTTTT
TRBJ2-7 NA NA TRBV30 CAWSGGHEQYF TGTGCCTGGAGTGGGGGGCACGAGCAGTACTTC
TRBJ1-2 NA TRBD1 TRBV18 CASSQTGGIYGYTF TGTGCCAGCTCCCAGACAGGGGGCATCTATGGCTACACCTTC
TRBJ1-5 NA NA TRBV6-5 CASSYGYGANPQHF TGTGCCAGCAGTTACGGGTACGGAGCAAATCCCCAGCATTTT
TRBJ1-2 NA NA TRBV7-2 CASSLGNSMYGYTF TGTGCCAGCAGCTTAGGGAACAGTATGTATGGCTACACCTTC
TRBJ1-5 many TRBD1 TRBV6-5 CASNGQGSGNQPQHF TGTGCCAGCAACGGACAGGGAAGCGGCAATCAGCCCCAGCATTTT
TRBJ1-1 NA TRBD1 TRBV4-2 CASSQQMGTVSSYTEAFF TGTGCCAGCAGCCAACAGATGGGGACAGTCAGTTCTTACACTGAAGCTTTCTTT
TRBJ1-5 NA NA TRBV30 CAWSVPRLGQGHQPQHF TGTGCCTGGAGTGTACCCAGGCTGGGGCAGGGTCATCAGCCCCAGCATTTT
TRBJ2-3 NA NA TRBV4-3 CASSLEAAGDTQYF TGCGCCAGCAGCCTTGAGGCTGCGGGGGATACGCAGTATTTT
TRBJ2-5 NA NA TRBV6-1 CASSEGATVETQYF TGTGCCAGCAGTGAAGGGGCTACCGTAGAGACCCAGTACTTC
TRBJ2-3 NA NA TRBV5-1 CASSLGGEISTDTQYF TGCGCCAGCAGCTTGGGTGGGGAGATTAGCACAGATACGCAGTATTTT
TRBJ1-5 once TRBD1 TRBV6-6 CASSLRQGALGNQPQHF TGTGCCAGCAGTCTGCGACAGGGGGCGCTTGGCAATCAGCCCCAGCATTTT
TRBJ2-1 NA NA TRBV28 CASPVGSPGRNQSFYNEQFF TGTGCCAGCCCAGTGGGGTCCCCAGGGCGCAACCAATCTTTTTACAATGAGCAGTTCTTC
TRBJ2-3 NA TRBD1 TRBV28 CASSRPGTGFMDTDTQYF TGTGCCAGCAGTCGTCCCGGGACAGGGTTCATGGACACAGATACGCAGTATTTT
TRBJ2-3 NA NA TRBV28 CASSLFGGGTDTQYF TGTGCCAGCAGTTTATTTGGCGGGGGCACAGATACGCAGTATTTT
TRBJ1-2 NA NA TRBV19 CASSIMTAAAGYYGYTF TGTGCCAGTAGTATAATGACGGCCGCGGCAGGGTACTATGGCTACACCTTC
TRBJ2-7 NA TRBD1 TRBV4-3 CASSQTTGGGGSYEQYF TGCGCCAGCAGCCAGACTACAGGGGGCGGTGGGTCCTACGAGCAGTACTTC
TRBJ1-6 NA TRBD1 TRBV7-9 CASSLQGALDSPLHF TGTGCCAGCAGCTTACAGGGGGCCCTTGATTCACCCCTCCACTTT
TRBJ2-1 NA TRBD2 TRBV7-3 CASSPLAGAYNEQFF TGTGCCAGCAGCCCGCTGGCGGGAGCTTACAATGAGCAGTTCTTC
TRBJ2-3 NA TRBD2 TRBV27 CASSSLAGRGTDTQYF TGTGCCAGCAGTTCCTTAGCGGGAAGGGGAACAGATACGCAGTATTTT
TRBJ2-1 NA NA TRBV19 CASSIDGTRGREQFF TGTGCCAGTAGTATAGATGGGACTCGAGGGAGAGAGCAGTTCTTC
TRBJ1-4 NA NA TRBV28 CASQEENIEKLFF TGTGCCAGCCAGGAGGAGAACATTGAAAAACTGTTTTTT
TRBJ1-5 NA NA TRBV18 CASSLLASGGRQPQHF TGTGCCAGCTCACTGCTAGCGTCGGGGGGCAGACAGCCCCAGCATTTT
TRBJ1-5 NA NA TRBV2 CASSGSENQPQHF TGTGCCAGCAGTGGTAGTGAAAATCAGCCCCAGCATTTT
TRBJ2-3 NA NA TRBV28 CASSPRKSPGTDTQYF TGTGCCAGCAGCCCACGCAAGTCCCCGGGGACAGATACGCAGTATTTT
TRBJ2-3 NA TRBD2 TRBV4-2 CASSQDAGSPGLAELFTDTQYF TGTGCCAGCAGCCAAGATGCAGGCTCGCCGGGACTAGCTGAACTATTCACAGATACGCAGTATTTT
TRBJ2-1 NA TRBD2 TRBV19 CATTSPGLAVGGSYNEQFF TGTGCCACAACTTCGCCGGGACTAGCGGTGGGTGGTTCCTACAATGAGCAGTTCTTC
TRBJ2-2 NA TRBD2 TRBV11-3 CASSSTSGRAADTGELFF TGTGCCAGCAGCTCGACTAGCGGGAGGGCCGCGGACACCGGGGAGCTGTTTTTT